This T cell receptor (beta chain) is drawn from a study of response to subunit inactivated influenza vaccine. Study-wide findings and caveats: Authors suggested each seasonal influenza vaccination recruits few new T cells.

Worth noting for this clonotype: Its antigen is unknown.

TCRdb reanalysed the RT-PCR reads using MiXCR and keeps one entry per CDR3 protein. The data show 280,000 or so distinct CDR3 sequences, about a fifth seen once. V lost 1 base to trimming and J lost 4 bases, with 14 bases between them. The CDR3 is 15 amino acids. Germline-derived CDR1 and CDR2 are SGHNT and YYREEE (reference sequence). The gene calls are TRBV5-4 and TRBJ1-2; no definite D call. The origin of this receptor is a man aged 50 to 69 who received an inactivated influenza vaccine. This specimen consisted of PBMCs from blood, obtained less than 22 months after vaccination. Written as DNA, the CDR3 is TGTGCCAGCAGCTTGTTACGCGGTGACTCCTATGGCTACACCTTC. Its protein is CASSLLRGDSYGYTF.